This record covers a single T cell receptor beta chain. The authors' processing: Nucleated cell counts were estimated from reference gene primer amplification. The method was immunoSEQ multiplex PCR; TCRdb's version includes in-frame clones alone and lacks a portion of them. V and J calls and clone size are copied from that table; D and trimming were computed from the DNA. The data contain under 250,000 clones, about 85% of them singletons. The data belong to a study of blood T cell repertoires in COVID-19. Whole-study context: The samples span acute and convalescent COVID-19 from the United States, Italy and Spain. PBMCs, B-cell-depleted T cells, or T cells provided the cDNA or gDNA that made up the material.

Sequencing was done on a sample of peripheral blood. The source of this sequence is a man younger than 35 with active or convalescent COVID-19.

The CDR3 loop is CASSQVSNEQFF. For the CDR3, the DNA is TGTGCCAGCAGCCAAGTATCGAATGAGCAGTTCTTC. The chain carries TRBV4-2 and TRBJ2-1; D not resolved. The length of the CDR3 is 12 residues. V shed 1 base and J shed 7 bases, with 5 bases lying between them. Per the germline V gene, CDR1 is LGHNA and CDR2 is YNFKEQ.